This T cell receptor beta chain was retrieved from a study of vaccination effects on CD4 cells after COVID-19. The wider study: Antigen-specific CD4+ T cell clonotypes were called by their expansion after viral peptide-pool culture in ViraFEST.

V gave up 4 bases and J gave up 3 bases; unmatched junction bases: 0. In germline, CDR1 is LNHDA, CDR2 SQIVND (reference sequence). The CDR3 contains 13 residues. Study-level points and caveats: Clones arising from infection and from vaccination showed marked clonal contraction late after vaccination.

Assay: immunoSEQ multiplex PCR; the TCRdb copy retains only in-frame clones and omits some. This repertoire shows around 50,000 clones, 65% to 80% found once; its top ten account for 5.4%. Researchers isolated CD4+ T cells once roughly ten days of culture had elapsed. Infection with SARS-CoV-2 occurred in the person between March and December 2020, and PCR confirmed it. Participants were given two doses of BNT162b2 or mRNA-1273 vaccine. At days 3 and 7, half of the medium was exchanged for IL-2 medium. This clone was counted between two and nine times. Antigen specificity is unknown. The chain links TRBV19 to TRBJ1-1; 9 bases are shared with TRBD1. The source of this sequence is a human donor who had a prior SARS-CoV-2 infection. Sequenced material: CD4+ T cells from PBMCs cultured without peptide, taken after COVID-19 vaccination. CDR3 nucleotides: TGTGCCAGTAGTAGGGACAGGGACACTGAAGCTTTCTTT. Translated: CASSRDRDTEAFF.